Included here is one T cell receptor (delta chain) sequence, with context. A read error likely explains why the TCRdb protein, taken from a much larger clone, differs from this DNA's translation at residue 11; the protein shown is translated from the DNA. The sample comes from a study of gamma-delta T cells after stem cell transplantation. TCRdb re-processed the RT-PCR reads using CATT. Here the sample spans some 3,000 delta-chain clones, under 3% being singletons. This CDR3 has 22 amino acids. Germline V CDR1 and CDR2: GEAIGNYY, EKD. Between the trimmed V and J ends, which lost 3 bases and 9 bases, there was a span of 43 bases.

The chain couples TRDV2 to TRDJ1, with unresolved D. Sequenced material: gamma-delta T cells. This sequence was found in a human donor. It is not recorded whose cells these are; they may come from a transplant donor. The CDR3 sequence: CACDPLLSGAEEYASTGRELIF. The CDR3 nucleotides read TGTGCCTGTGACCCGCTTCTCTCCGGCGCTGAGGAGTACGCGTCGACGGGTCGGGAACTCATCTTT.